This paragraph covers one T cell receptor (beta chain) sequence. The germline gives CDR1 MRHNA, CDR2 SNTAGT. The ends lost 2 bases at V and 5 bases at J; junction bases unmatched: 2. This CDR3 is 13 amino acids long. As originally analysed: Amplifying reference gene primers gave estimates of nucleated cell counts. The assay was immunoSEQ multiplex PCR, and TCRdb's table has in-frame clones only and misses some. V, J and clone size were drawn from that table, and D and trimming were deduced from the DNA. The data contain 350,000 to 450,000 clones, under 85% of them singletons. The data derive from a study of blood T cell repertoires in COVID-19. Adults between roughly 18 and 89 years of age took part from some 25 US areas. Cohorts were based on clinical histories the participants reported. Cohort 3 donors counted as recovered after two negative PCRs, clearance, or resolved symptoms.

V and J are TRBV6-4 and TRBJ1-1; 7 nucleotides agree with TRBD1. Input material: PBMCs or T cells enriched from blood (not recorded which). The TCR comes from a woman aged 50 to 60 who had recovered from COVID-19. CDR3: CASSDRGPTEAFF. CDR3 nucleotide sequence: TGTGCCAGCAGTGACAGGGGGCCGACTGAAGCTTTCTTT.